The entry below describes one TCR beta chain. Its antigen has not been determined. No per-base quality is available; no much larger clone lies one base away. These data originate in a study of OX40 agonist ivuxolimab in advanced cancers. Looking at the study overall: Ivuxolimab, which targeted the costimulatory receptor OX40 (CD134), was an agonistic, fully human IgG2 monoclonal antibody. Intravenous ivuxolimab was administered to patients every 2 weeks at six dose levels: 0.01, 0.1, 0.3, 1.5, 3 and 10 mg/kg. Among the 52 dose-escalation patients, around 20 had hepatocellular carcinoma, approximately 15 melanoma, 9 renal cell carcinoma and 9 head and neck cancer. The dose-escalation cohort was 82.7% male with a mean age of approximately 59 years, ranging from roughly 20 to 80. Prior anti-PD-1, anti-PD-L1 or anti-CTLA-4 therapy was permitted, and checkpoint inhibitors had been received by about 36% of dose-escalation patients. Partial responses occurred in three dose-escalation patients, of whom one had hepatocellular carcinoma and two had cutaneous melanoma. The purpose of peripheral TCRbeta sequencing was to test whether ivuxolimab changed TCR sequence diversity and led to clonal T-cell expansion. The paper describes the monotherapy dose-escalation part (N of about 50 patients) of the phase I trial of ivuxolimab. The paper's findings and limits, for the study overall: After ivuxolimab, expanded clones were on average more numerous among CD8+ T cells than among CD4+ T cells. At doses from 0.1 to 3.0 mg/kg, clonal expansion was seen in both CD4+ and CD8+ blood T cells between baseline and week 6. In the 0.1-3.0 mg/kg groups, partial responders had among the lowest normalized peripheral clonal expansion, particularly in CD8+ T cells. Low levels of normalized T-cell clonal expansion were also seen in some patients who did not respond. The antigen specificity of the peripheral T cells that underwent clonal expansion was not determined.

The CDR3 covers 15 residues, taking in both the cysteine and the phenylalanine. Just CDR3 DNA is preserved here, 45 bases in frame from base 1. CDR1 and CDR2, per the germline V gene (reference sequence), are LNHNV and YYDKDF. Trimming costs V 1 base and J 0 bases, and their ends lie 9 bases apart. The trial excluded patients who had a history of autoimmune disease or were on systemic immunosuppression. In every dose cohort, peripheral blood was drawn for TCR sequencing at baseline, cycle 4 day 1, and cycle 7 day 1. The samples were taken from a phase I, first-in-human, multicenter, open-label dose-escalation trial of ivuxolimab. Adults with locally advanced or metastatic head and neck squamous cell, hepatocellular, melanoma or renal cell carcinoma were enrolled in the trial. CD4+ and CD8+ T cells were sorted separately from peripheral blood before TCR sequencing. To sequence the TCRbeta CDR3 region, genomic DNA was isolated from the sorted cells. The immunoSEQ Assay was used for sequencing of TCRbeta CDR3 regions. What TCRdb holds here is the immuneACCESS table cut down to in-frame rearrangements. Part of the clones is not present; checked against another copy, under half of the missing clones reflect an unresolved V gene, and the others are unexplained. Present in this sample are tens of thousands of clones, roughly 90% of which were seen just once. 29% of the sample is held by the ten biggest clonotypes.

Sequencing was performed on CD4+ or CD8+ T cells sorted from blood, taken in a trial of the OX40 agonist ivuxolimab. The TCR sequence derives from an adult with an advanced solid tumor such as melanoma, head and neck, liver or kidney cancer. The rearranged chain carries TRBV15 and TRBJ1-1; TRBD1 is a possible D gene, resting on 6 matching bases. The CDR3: CATSRVTGMNTEAFF. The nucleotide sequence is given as TGTGCCACCAGCAGAGTTACAGGGATGAACACTGAAGCTTTCTTT.